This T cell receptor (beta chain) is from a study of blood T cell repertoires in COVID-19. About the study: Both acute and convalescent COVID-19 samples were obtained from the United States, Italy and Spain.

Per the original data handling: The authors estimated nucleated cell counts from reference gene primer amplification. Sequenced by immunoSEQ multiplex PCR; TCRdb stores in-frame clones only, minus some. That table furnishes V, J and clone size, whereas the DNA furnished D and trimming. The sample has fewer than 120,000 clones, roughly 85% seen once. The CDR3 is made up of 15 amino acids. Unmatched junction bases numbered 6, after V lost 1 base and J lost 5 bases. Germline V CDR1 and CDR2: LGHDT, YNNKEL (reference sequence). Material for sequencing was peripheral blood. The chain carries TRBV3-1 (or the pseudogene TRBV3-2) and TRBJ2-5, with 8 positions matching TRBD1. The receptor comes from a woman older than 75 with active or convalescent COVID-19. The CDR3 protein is CASSQGTGLGETQYF. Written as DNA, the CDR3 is TGTGCCAGCAGCCAAGGGACAGGGCTGGGGGAGACCCAGTACTTC.